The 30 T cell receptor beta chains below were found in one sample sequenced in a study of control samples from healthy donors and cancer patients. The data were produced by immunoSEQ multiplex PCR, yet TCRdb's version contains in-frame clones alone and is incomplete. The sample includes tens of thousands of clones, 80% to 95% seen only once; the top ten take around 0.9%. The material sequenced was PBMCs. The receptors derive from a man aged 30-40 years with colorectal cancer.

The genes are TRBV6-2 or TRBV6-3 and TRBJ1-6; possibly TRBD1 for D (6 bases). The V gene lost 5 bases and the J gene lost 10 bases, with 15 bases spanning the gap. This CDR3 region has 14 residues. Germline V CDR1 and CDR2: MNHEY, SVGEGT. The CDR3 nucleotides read TGTGCCAGCAGTCAAGGAGGGGGAAAATCACCCCTCCACTTT. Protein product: CASSQGGGKSPLHF.

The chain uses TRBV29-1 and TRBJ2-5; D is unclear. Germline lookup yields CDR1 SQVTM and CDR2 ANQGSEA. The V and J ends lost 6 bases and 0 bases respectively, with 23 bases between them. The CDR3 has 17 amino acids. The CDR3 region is CSVRSELSSQYQETQYF. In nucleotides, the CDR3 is TGCAGCGTGCGGTCGGAGTTGAGTTCACAGTACCAAGAGACCCAGTACTTC.

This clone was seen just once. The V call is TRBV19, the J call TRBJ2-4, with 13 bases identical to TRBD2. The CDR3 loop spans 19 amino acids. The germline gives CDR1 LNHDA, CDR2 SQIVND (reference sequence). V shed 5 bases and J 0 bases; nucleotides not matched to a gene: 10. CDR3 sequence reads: CASSPGLAGVRLAKNIQYF. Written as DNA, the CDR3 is TGTGCCAGTAGTCCCGGACTAGCGGGGGTACGGTTAGCCAAAAACATTCAGTACTTC.

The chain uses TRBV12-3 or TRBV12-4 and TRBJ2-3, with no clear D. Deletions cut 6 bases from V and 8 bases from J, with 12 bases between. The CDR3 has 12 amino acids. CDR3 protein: CASSRAAGTQYF. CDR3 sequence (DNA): TGTGCCAGCAGCCGGGCCGCTGGTACGCAGTATTTT.

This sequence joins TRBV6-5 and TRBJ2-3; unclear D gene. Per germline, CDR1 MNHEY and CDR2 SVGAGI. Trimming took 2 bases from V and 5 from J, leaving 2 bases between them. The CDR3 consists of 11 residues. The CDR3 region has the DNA TGTGCCAGCAGTTACGTAGATACGCAGTATTTT. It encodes CASSYVDTQYF.

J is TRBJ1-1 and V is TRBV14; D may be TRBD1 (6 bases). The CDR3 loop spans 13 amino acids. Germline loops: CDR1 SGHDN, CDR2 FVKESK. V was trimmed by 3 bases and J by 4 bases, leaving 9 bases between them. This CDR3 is CASSHGGGTEAFF. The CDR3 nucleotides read TGTGCCAGCAGCCACGGAGGGGGCACTGAAGCTTTCTTT.

CDR3 coding DNA: TGTGCCAGCACTAAGGGGTACAATCAGCCCCAGCATTTT. Protein: CASTKGYNQPQHF. V gene TRBV6-6 combines with J gene TRBJ1-5; D perhaps matches TRBD1 (5 bases). The CDR3 covers 13 residues. CDR1 is MNHNY and CDR2 is SVGAGI in the germline V gene (reference sequence). V was trimmed by 7 bases and J by 3 bases, leaving 10 bases between them.

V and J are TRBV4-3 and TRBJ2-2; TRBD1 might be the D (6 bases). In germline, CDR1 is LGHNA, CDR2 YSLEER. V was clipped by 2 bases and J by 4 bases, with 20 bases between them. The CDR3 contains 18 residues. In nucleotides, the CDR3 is TGCGCCAGCAGCCAACTCATCAGGTTCGGGACATTCACCGGGGAGCTGTTTTTT. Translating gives CASSQLIRFGTFTGELFF.

Written as DNA, the CDR3 is TGTGCCAGCAGCGTAGGACCGCCGAACACTGAAGCTTTCTTT. This translates into CASSVGPPNTEAFF. V and J are TRBV9 and TRBJ1-1, with no clear D. The CDR3 sequence is 14 residues long. CDR1 is SGDLS, CDR2 YYNGEE, per germline. V lost 0 bases, J lost 1 base, and 7 bases lay in between. Full variable domain (missing parts from reference TRBV9 and TRBJ1-1): DSGVTQTPKHLITATGQRVTLRCSPRSGDLSVYWYQQSLDQGLQFLIQYYNGEERAKGNILERFSAQQFPDLHSELNLSSLELGDSALYFCASSVGPPNTEAFFGQGTRLTVV.

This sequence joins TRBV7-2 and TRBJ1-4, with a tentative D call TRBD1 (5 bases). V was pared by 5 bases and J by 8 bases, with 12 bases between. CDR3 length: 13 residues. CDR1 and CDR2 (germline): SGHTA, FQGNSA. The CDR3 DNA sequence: TGTGCCAGCAGCACCAGGGTGGGGGAAAAACTGTTTTTT. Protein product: CASSTRVGEKLFF.

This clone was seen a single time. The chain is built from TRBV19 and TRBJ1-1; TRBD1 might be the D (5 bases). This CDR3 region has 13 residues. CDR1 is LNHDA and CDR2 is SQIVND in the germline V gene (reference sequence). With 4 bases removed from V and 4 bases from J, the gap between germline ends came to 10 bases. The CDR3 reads CASSKGVGTEAFF. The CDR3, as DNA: TGTGCCAGTAGTAAAGGGGTCGGCACTGAAGCTTTCTTT.

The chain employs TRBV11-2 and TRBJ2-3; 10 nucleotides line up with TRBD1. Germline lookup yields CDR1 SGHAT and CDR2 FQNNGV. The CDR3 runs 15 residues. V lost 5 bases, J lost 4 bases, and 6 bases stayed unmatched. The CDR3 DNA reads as TGTGCCAGCAGCCGACAGGGGGCGAGGGCAGATACGCAGTATTTT. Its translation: CASSRQGARADTQYF.

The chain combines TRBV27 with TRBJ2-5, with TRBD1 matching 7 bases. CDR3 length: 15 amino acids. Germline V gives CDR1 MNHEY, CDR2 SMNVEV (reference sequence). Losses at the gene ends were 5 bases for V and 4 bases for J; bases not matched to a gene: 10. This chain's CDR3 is CASSLRQGWRETQYF. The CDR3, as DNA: TGTGCCAGCAGTCTTAGACAGGGTTGGCGAGAGACCCAGTACTTC.

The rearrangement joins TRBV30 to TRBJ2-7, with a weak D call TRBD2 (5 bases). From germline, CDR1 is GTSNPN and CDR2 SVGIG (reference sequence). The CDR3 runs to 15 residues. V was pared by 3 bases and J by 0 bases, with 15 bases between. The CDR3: CAWRSKRRSSYEQYV. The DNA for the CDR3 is TGTGCCTGGAGAAGCAAGCGGAGGAGCTCCTACGAGCAGTACGTC.

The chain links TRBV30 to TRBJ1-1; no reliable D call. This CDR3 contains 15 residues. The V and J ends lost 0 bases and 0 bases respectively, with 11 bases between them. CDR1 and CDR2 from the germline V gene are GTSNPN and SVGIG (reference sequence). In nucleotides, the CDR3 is TGTGCCTGGAGTGTACGAAGTTTCATGAACACTGAAGCTTTCTTT. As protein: CAWSVRSFMNTEAFF.

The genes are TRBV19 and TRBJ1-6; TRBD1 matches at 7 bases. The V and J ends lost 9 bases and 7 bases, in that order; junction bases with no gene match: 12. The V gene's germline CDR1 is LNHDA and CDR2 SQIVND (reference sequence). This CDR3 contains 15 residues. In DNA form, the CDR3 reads TGTGCCAGCGCCCTCAGGGGGGGTAGGAATTCACCCCTCCACTTT. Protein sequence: CASALRGGRNSPLHF.

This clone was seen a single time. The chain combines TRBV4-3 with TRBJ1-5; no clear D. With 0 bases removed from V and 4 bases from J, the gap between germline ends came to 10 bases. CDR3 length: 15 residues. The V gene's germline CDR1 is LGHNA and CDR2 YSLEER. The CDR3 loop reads CASSQDFLPNQPQHF. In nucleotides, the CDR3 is TGCGCCAGCAGCCAAGATTTCCTCCCTAATCAGCCCCAGCATTTT.

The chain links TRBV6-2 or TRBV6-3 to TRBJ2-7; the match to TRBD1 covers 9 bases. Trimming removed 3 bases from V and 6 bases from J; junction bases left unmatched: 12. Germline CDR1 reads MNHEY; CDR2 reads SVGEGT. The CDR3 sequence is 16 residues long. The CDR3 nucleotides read TGTGCCAGCAGTTATACCCTGTGGACAGGGGTTTCCGAGCAGTACTTC. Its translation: CASSYTLWTGVSEQYF.

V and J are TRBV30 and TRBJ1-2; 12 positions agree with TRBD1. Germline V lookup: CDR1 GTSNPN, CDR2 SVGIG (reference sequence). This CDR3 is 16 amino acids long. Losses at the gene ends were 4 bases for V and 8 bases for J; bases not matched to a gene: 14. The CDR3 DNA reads TGTGCCTGGATAGGGACAGGGGGCTTTATGTCGAGGGGCTACACCTTC. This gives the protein CAWIGTGGFMSRGYTF.

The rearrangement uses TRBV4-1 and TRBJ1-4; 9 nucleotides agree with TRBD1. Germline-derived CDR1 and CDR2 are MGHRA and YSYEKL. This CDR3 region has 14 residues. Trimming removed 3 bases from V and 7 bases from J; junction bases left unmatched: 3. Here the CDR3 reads CASSHDRGFEKLFF. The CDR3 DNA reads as TGCGCCAGCAGCCACGACAGGGGGTTTGAAAAACTGTTTTTT.

The DNA for the CDR3 is TGCGCCAGCAGGAGGGGGAACACTGAAGCTTTCTTT. It is translated as CASRRGNTEAFF. The chain joins TRBV4-1 to TRBJ1-1, with a possible D match to TRBD1 (5 bases). The germline V gene encodes CDR1 MGHRA and CDR2 YSYEKL. There are 12 residues in the CDR3. With 6 bases removed from V and 1 base from J, the gap between germline ends came to 6 bases.

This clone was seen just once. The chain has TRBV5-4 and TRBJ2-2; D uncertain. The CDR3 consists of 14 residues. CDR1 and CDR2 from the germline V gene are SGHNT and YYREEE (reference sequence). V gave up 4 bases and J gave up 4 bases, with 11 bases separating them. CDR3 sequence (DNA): TGTGCCAGCAGCACGGCGACGTTCACCGGGGAGCTGTTTTTT. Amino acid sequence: CASSTATFTGELFF.

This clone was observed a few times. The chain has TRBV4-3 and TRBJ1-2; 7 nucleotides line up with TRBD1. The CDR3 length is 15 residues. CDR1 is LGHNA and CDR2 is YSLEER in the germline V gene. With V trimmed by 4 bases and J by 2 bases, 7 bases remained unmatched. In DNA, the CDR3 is TGCGCCAGCAGCCCCGAGGACAGGCTCAACTATGGCTACACCTTC. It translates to CASSPEDRLNYGYTF.

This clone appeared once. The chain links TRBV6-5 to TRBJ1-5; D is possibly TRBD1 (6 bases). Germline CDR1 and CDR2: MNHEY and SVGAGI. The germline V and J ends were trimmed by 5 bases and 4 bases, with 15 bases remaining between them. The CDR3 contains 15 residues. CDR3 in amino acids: CASSLTGRGNQPQHF. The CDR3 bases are TGTGCCAGCAGTCTTACAGGGAGGGGAAATCAGCCCCAGCATTTT.

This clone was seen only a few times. CDR3 residues: CASSVSPRATLGYGYTF. The CDR3 DNA reads TGTGCCAGCAGCGTATCACCCCGGGCCACCCTCGGATATGGCTACACCTTC. This chain uses TRBV9 with TRBJ1-2, with D hard to call. Germline lookup yields CDR1 SGDLS and CDR2 YYNGEE. The CDR3 covers 17 residues. V was trimmed by 1 base and J by 5 bases, leaving 21 bases between them. Complete variable domain (other parts from reference TRBV9 and TRBJ1-2): DSGVTQTPKHLITATGQRVTLRCSPRSGDLSVYWYQQSLDQGLQFLIQYYNGEERAKGNILERFSAQQFPDLHSELNLSSLELGDSALYFCASSVSPRATLGYGYTFGSGTRLTVV.

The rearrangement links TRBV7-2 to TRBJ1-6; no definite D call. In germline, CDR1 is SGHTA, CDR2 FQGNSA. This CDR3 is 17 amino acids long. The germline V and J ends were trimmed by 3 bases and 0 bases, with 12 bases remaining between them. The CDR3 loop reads CASSLYRANSYNSPLHF. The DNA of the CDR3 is TGTGCCAGCAGCTTGTACCGGGCCAACTCCTATAATTCACCCCTCCACTTT.

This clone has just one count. CDR3 amino acids: CASSLQGRRTTIYF. The CDR3 coding sequence is TGTGCCAGCAGTCTACAGGGTAGAAGGACCACCATATATTTT. The chain links TRBV6-5 to TRBJ1-3, with D maybe TRBD1 (6 bases). The V end lost 5 bases, the J end lost 9 bases, and 17 bases lay between the germline ends. The germline V gene encodes CDR1 MNHEY and CDR2 SVGAGI. This CDR3 spans 14 amino acids.

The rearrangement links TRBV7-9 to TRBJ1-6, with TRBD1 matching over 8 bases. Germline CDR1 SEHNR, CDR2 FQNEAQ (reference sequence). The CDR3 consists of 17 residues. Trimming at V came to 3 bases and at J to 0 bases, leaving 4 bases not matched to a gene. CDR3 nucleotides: TGTGCCAGCAGCTTGGCAGGGGGCTTCTCCTATAATTCACCCCTCCACTTT. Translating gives CASSLAGGFSYNSPLHF.

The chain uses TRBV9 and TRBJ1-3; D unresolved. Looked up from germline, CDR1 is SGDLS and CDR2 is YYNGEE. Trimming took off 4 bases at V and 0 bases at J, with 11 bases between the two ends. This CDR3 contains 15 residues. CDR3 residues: CASSPTPGSGNTIYF. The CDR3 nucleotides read TGTGCCAGCAGCCCGACCCCGGGCTCTGGAAACACCATATATTTT.

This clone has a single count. This CDR3 is CASSLEVQNTEAFF. The CDR3 region has the DNA TGTGCCAGCAGCTTAGAGGTGCAAAACACTGAAGCTTTCTTT. This chain links TRBV7-9 with TRBJ1-1; D is undetermined. The CDR3 sequence is 14 residues long. CDR1 and CDR2 (germline): SEHNR, FQNEAQ (reference sequence). V gave up 1 base and J gave up 2 bases, with 8 bases separating them.